The clone carrying this TCR beta chain has a handful of counts. Its specificity is not known. This sample was taken from a study of post-analysis software for immune sequencing data. Study overall: Relapsing-remitting, secondary progressive and progressive-relapsing multiple sclerosis were all included among the disease courses.

V lost 4 bases and J lost 4; bases outside the gene matches: 3. The CDR3 has 13 residues. The germline V gene has CDR1 SGHVS and CDR2 FNYEAQ. Study observations and caveats: Batch-mates among the samples co-clustered strongly by F measure. TRBV5-6, TRBV5-1 and TRBV20-1 belonged to a set of roughly five TRBV segments that were more frequent in patients than controls. Multiple sclerosis was associated with a significant reduction in normalized Chao1 diversity relative to controls.

The authors incorporated unique molecular identifiers into the TCR beta cDNA libraries. The source material, roughly 0.9 to 11 million T cells, gave rise to about 520,000 cDNA molecules. TCRdb called the PCR reads again in MiXCR, with one record for every CDR3 protein. The top ten clones hold about 10% of a sample with hundreds of thousands of distinct CDR3 sequences, roughly three fifths of them seen once. The sample consisted of blood. The receptor was isolated from a girl aged 2 to 9 with multiple sclerosis. The chain links TRBV7-6 to TRBJ1-2; 7 bases align to TRBD1. CDR3 nucleotides: TGTGCCAGCAGCTACCAGGGGGGCTATGGCTACACCTTC. It yields the protein CASSYQGGYGYTF.